A selection of T cell receptor beta chains follows, all from one sample in a study of monozygotic twins with inflammatory bowel disease. Reprocessing the 5' RACE reads, TCRdb reports a single entry for every CDR3 protein and omits DNA. The sample has 400,000 to 500,000 distinct CDR3 sequences, and its top ten clones hold approximately 2.3%. What was sequenced was blood. The receptors come from a human donor with ulcerative colitis or Crohn's disease, or a healthy co-twin of an affected twin (not recorded which). Each CDR3 is given with its conserved first and last residue.

CDR3aa: CASTLSWGGPSDTQYF
v_gene: TRBV5-1
j_gene: TRBJ2-3

CDR3aa: CASSQTTRGGDTQYF
v_gene: TRBV4-2
j_gene: TRBJ2-3

CDR3aa: CSVSVSYEQYF
v_gene: TRBV29-1
j_gene: TRBJ2-7

CDR3aa: CASSLENGGSYEQYF
v_gene: TRBV7-2
j_gene: TRBJ2-7

CDR3aa: CASSPSGVSYNEQFF
v_gene: TRBV5-1
j_gene: TRBJ2-1

CDR3aa: CASSSRQVYTGELFF
v_gene: TRBV7-2
j_gene: TRBJ2-2

CDR3aa: CASSGGRGTYEQYF
v_gene: TRBV5-4
j_gene: TRBJ2-7

CDR3aa: CAAGDGAQQYF
v_gene: TRBV19
j_gene: TRBJ2-7

CDR3aa: CASSPGVHNSPLHF
v_gene: TRBV12-3/TRBV12-4
j_gene: TRBJ1-6

CDR3aa: CASSPVPVNSPLHF
v_gene: TRBV18
j_gene: TRBJ1-6

CDR3aa: CASSADRPNQPQHF
v_gene: TRBV6-1
j_gene: TRBJ1-5

CDR3aa: CASSHSGPEIEQFF
v_gene: TRBV4-1
j_gene: TRBJ2-1

CDR3aa: CASSFGGGTTYEQYF
v_gene: TRBV12-3/TRBV12-4
j_gene: TRBJ2-7

CDR3aa: CASSYPGTRNQPQHF
v_gene: TRBV12-3/TRBV12-4
j_gene: TRBJ1-5

CDR3aa: CASSRDGGATYNEQFF
v_gene: TRBV5-1
j_gene: TRBJ2-1

CDR3aa: CSVEGGQGAYNEQFF
v_gene: TRBV29-1
j_gene: TRBJ2-1

CDR3aa: CSASVGHLNTEAFF
v_gene: TRBV20-1
j_gene: TRBJ1-1

CDR3aa: CSAREAPGASLFQETQYF
v_gene: TRBV20-1
j_gene: TRBJ2-5

CDR3aa: CASSQGGLAGSTGELFF
v_gene: TRBV4-1
j_gene: TRBJ2-2

CDR3aa: CSVKRTDRNTEAFF
v_gene: TRBV29-1
j_gene: TRBJ1-1

CDR3aa: CASSSDSATNEKLFF
v_gene: TRBV7-9
j_gene: TRBJ1-4

CDR3aa: CASSYGTNANTEAFF
v_gene: TRBV6-5
j_gene: TRBJ1-1

CDR3aa: CASSQFAGSEQYF
v_gene: TRBV3-1
j_gene: TRBJ2-7

CDR3aa: CSAGLAGGPGSQYF
v_gene: TRBV29-1
j_gene: TRBJ2-3

CDR3aa: CASSLKTSSISSYEQYF
v_gene: TRBV5-1
j_gene: TRBJ2-7

CDR3aa: CASSMGTSGSTDTQYF
v_gene: TRBV5-1
j_gene: TRBJ2-3

CDR3aa: CASSATGMGSGGYTF
v_gene: TRBV9
j_gene: TRBJ1-2

CDR3aa: CASSFGQGAYGANVLTF
v_gene: TRBV7-2
j_gene: TRBJ2-6

CDR3aa: CASSLGQGVSYEQYF
v_gene: TRBV5-6
j_gene: TRBJ2-7

CDR3aa: CASSETGSQPQHF
v_gene: TRBV6-1
j_gene: TRBJ1-5

CDR3aa: CSAYPGLAGDEQYF
v_gene: TRBV20-1
j_gene: TRBJ2-7

CDR3aa: CASSLTSVREQYF
v_gene: TRBV5-4
j_gene: TRBJ2-7

CDR3aa: CASSLASGGQTQFF
v_gene: TRBV7-2
j_gene: TRBJ2-1

CDR3aa: CASSLGVEGGRQFF
v_gene: TRBV7-3
j_gene: TRBJ2-1

CDR3aa: CASRSRDRTYNEQFF
v_gene: TRBV6-2/TRBV6-3
j_gene: TRBJ2-1

CDR3aa: CASSIGSQRGGGEQFF
v_gene: TRBV19
j_gene: TRBJ2-1

CDR3aa: CASSLEASRAYEQYF
v_gene: TRBV5-1
j_gene: TRBJ2-7

CDR3aa: CASSQTGWNTEAFF
v_gene: TRBV4-2
j_gene: TRBJ1-1

CDR3aa: CSARDGGGGWQETQYF
v_gene: TRBV20-1
j_gene: TRBJ2-5

CDR3aa: CASSLGRGAFNGELFF
v_gene: TRBV11-2
j_gene: TRBJ2-2

CDR3aa: CASARGAGEQFF
v_gene: TRBV28
j_gene: TRBJ2-1

CDR3aa: CASSPRVTTGANVLTF
v_gene: TRBV5-5
j_gene: TRBJ2-6

CDR3aa: CASSLGPPSKETQYF
v_gene: TRBV5-1
j_gene: TRBJ2-5

CDR3aa: CASSLGAGTGYGGNTIYF
v_gene: TRBV11-2
j_gene: TRBJ1-3

CDR3aa: CASSLFGRAKTDTQYF
v_gene: TRBV5-4
j_gene: TRBJ2-3

CDR3aa: CASSTMTSGRNAGELFF
v_gene: TRBV7-9
j_gene: TRBJ2-2

CDR3aa: CASSPVPGQDSPLHF
v_gene: TRBV3-1
j_gene: TRBJ1-6

CDR3aa: CASSKGVRPVMREQYF
v_gene: TRBV21-1
j_gene: TRBJ2-7

CDR3aa: CASSPRVREKLFF
v_gene: TRBV12-3/TRBV12-4
j_gene: TRBJ1-4